This T cell receptor beta chain was identified in a study of cytomegalovirus exposure and HLA in healthy donors. Findings and limits, study-wide: A list of 150 to 200 TCR beta chains associated with cytomegalovirus was given. A few chains tied to CMV proved CMV antigen-specific in vitro. Owing to their indistinguishability, certain V segments, notably TRBV6-2 and TRBV6-3, were excluded.

Comment on this clone: Antigen: not known.

CDR1 MNHEY and CDR2 SMNVEV come from the germline V gene (reference sequence). V shed 5 bases and J shed 1 base, with 8 bases lying between them. The CDR3 has 13 residues. 13 Jbeta primers and 60 Vbeta primers were used for the PCR. In the original workflow: In a later analysis, roughly 11 million of tens of millions of unique beta chains occurred in at least two donors. Sequenced by immunoSEQ multiplex PCR; TCRdb stores in-frame clones only, minus some. V and J calls and clone size are copied from that table; D and trimming were computed from the DNA. This table has 250,000 or so clones, approximately 81% appearing once.

The chain is built from TRBV27 and TRBJ1-1, with D hard to call. The material sequenced was PBMCs. This clonotype originated in a woman aged 60-75 years in good health and CMV-seropositive. This CDR3 is CASSKRGNTEAFF. The CDR3 coding sequence is TGTGCCAGCAGTAAGAGAGGGAACACTGAAGCTTTCTTT.